Shown below are 25 T cell receptor beta chains from a single sample sequenced in a study of intratumoral heterogeneity in liver cancer. Measured with immunoSEQ multiplex PCR; TCRdb has only the in-frame clones, and not every one. The table has around 5,900 clones, 68% seen once. The sequencing used tumor-adjacent normal tissue, collected before any cancer treatment. The receptor set was obtained from a man in his sixties or seventies with hepatocellular carcinoma.

The chain employs TRBV5-1 and TRBJ1-4; D is undetermined. The V gene's germline CDR1 is SGHRS and CDR2 YFSETQ. V was pared by 1 base and J by 0 bases, with 10 bases between. The CDR3 contains 16 residues. The CDR3 region is CASSLNGRATNEKLFF. The CDR3 bases are TGCGCCAGCAGCTTGAACGGGCGTGCAACTAATGAAAAACTGTTTTTT.

This chain uses TRBV5-6 with TRBJ2-5, with a tentative D call TRBD1 (6 bases). CDR3 size: 13 residues. The V end was cut by 2 bases, the J end by 4 bases, with 9 bases between. Germline V gene sequence: CDR1 SGHDT, CDR2 YYEEEE. The CDR3 is CASSFSQGETQYF. The CDR3 coding sequence is TGTGCCAGCAGCTTCTCACAGGGAGAGACCCAGTACTTC.

This chain connects TRBV9 to TRBJ2-3; 12 bases align to TRBD2. Germline V gene lookup returns CDR1 SGDLS and CDR2 YYNGEE. The CDR3 loop spans 17 amino acids. V shed 0 bases, J shed 5 bases, and the junction held 7 bases outside the gene matches. DNA of the CDR3: TGTGCCAGCAGCGTAGGTCAACTAGCGGGGGGTGTAGATACGCAGTATTTT. Translated, it gives CASSVGQLAGGVDTQYF.

This clone is labeled large. The chain combines TRBV5-1 with TRBJ2-5; 7 nucleotides match TRBD1. Germline assignment: CDR1 SGHRS and CDR2 YFSETQ. This CDR3 is 16 amino acids long. Germline trimming cut 4 bases from V and 2 bases from J; bases unmatched to any gene: 11. The CDR3 DNA reads as TGCGCCAGCAGCCACGAATCGACAGGGCCACAAGAGACCCAGTACTTC. Protein: CASSHESTGPQETQYF.

The V and J genes are TRBV6-5 and TRBJ1-2; 7 nucleotides align to TRBD1. The germline V gene has CDR1 MNHEY and CDR2 SVGAGI. Trimming at V came to 6 bases and at J to 0 bases, leaving 1 base not matched to a gene. The CDR3 has 13 amino acids. CDR3 nucleotide sequence: TGTGCCAGCAGCGGGACAGCTAACTATGGCTACACCTTC. Protein: CASSGTANYGYTF.

This clone is categorized as large. CDR3 amino acids: CASGGTGPYNEQFF. The CDR3 DNA reads TGTGCCAGCGGCGGGACAGGGCCCTACAATGAGCAGTTCTTC. The rearrangement links TRBV6-5 to TRBJ2-1; 9 bases are a match to TRBD1. The CDR3 loop spans 14 amino acids. The V gene's germline CDR1 is MNHEY and CDR2 SVGAGI. Germline trimming cut 8 bases from V and 2 bases from J; bases unmatched to any gene: 4.

This clone was seen just once. The chain uses TRBV19 and TRBJ2-1; 15 bases are shared with TRBD2. Germline V gene sequence: CDR1 LNHDA, CDR2 SQIVND (reference sequence). The CDR3 consists of 18 residues. J lost 0 bases, V lost 10 bases, and 10 bases had no gene match. CDR3 in amino acids: CATLGGTSGGSSYNEQFF. The CDR3 DNA reads as TGTGCCACCTTAGGAGGGACTAGCGGGGGGAGCTCCTACAATGAGCAGTTCTTC.

V gene TRBV5-8 combines with J gene TRBJ2-5, with D perhaps matching TRBD2 (5 bases). The CDR3 spans 14 residues. The germline CDR1 and CDR2 sequences are SGHTS and YDEGEE. Trimming took 6 bases from V and 1 from J, leaving 13 bases between them. The CDR3 spells CASTGWRTQETQYF. The CDR3, as DNA: TGTGCCAGCACGGGATGGCGGACCCAAGAGACCCAGTACTTC. The entire variable domain, with the rest obtained from reference TRBV5-8 and TRBJ2-5, is as follows: EAGVTQSPTHLIKTRGQQATLRCSPISGHTSVYWYQQALGLGLQFLLWYDEGEERNRGNFPPRFSGRQFPNYSSELNVNALELEDSALYLCASTGWRTQETQYFGPGTRLLVL.

This clone was detected once. V usage is TRBV19 and J usage is TRBJ2-3, with TRBD1 matching over 8 bases. This CDR3 comprises 15 residues. The V and J ends lost 3 bases and 6 bases, in that order; junction bases with no gene match: 8. Per the germline V gene, CDR1 is LNHDA and CDR2 is SQIVND (reference sequence). Here the CDR3 reads CASSIPAGGEDTQYF. CDR3 bases: TGTGCCAGTAGTATCCCTGCAGGGGGCGAGGATACGCAGTATTTT.

The gene calls are TRBV2 and TRBJ1-4, with unresolved D. The V end was cut by 3 bases, the J end by 2 bases, with 22 bases between. The CDR3 sequence is 19 residues long. Germline values: CDR1 SNHLY, CDR2 FYNNEI. This CDR3 is CASSDPPWQAVRTNEKLFF. The CDR3, as DNA: TGTGCCAGCAGTGACCCCCCTTGGCAGGCGGTCAGGACTAATGAAAAACTGTTTTTT.

The chain carries TRBV19 and TRBJ2-7; no reliable D call. Germline V CDR1 and CDR2: LNHDA, SQIVND (reference sequence). This CDR3 region has 12 residues. Trimming removed 3 bases at V and 2 bases at J, with 5 bases between. The CDR3 is CASSIGTYEQYF. CDR3 in DNA: TGTGCCAGTAGTATCGGTACCTACGAGCAGTACTTC.

The chain has TRBV12-3 or TRBV12-4 and TRBJ1-1; D not resolved. V was shortened by 3 bases and J by 3 bases, with 5 bases between the two germline ends. The CDR3 extends over 12 amino acids. This CDR3 reads CASSFFHTEAFF. DNA of the CDR3: TGTGCCAGCAGTTTTTTCCACACTGAAGCTTTCTTT.

A single count supports this clone. The gene calls are TRBV7-6 and TRBJ1-4; TRBD1 matches at 7 bases. The CDR3 spans 15 residues. The germline V gene has CDR1 SGHVS and CDR2 FNYEAQ. The V and J ends lost 6 bases and 6 bases, in that order; junction bases with no gene match: 10. The CDR3 sequence is CASRRTTGKDEKLFF. The CDR3 region has the DNA TGTGCCAGCAGGAGGACGACAGGGAAGGATGAAAAACTGTTTTTT.

V and J are TRBV25-1 and TRBJ1-5; D is unclear. The CDR3 is 14 residues long. Per the germline V gene, CDR1 is MGHDK and CDR2 is SYGVNS. V shed 1 base and J shed 2 bases, with 6 bases lying between them. The CDR3 region has the DNA TGTGCCAGCAGTGAATTCGGCGGCAATCAGCCCCAGCATTTT. As protein: CASSEFGGNQPQHF.

With regard to this clone: The junction shows a germline mismatch at one end, possibly a read error. The chain links TRBV5-5 to TRBJ1-3; no reliable D call. The V gene's germline CDR1 is SGHKS and CDR2 YYEKEE (reference sequence). This CDR3 is 14 amino acids long. This CDR3 is CASSFKLSGDTIYF. The CDR3 nucleotides read TGTGCCAGCAGCTTCAAGCTATCTGGAGACACCATATATTTT.

In its sample, this clone is medium-sized. The gene calls are TRBV25-1 and TRBJ2-1; D call uncertain. This CDR3 comprises 14 residues. CDR1 MGHDK and CDR2 SYGVNS come from the germline V gene. The germline V and J ends were trimmed by 1 base and 4 bases, with 8 bases remaining between them. The CDR3 sequence is CASSEFVLYNEQFF. CDR3 sequence (DNA): TGTGCCAGCAGTGAATTTGTTCTTTACAATGAGCAGTTCTTC.

CDR3 bases: TGCGCCAGCAGCTCGGAGACAGGGAGCTATGGCTACACCTTC. It yields the protein CASSSETGSYGYTF. V and J are TRBV5-1 and TRBJ1-2; 7 bases are a match to TRBD1. Trimming at V came to 3 bases and at J to 4 bases, leaving 6 bases not matched to a gene. This CDR3 has 14 residues. Germline V gene sequence: CDR1 SGHRS, CDR2 YFSETQ.

This chain uses TRBV6-5 with TRBJ2-2; TRBD2 might be the D (7 bases). V was pared by 0 bases and J by 4 bases, with 9 bases between. Germline loops: CDR1 MNHEY, CDR2 SVGAGI. There are 15 residues in the CDR3. CDR3 sequence (DNA): TGTGCCAGCAGTTACTCGAGGGGGGGCACCGGGGAGCTGTTTTTT. Translated, it gives CASSYSRGGTGELFF.

This chain uses TRBV3-1 (or the pseudogene TRBV3-2) with TRBJ1-1; TRBD1 agrees at 8 bases. V lost 1 base, J lost 11 bases, and 9 bases stayed unmatched. Germline V gene lookup returns CDR1 LGHDT and CDR2 YNNKEL (reference sequence). The CDR3 extends over 14 amino acids. The CDR3 region has the DNA TGTGCCAGCAGCCAAGCGGTTCAGGGGGCAGGGGCTTTCTTT. Translating gives CASSQAVQGAGAFF.

V and J are TRBV19 and TRBJ1-1, with D uncertain. Germline CDR1 reads LNHDA; CDR2 reads SQIVND (reference sequence). The CDR3 spans 15 residues. Trimming left V 3 bases short and J 6 bases short, with 17 bases between. The chain's CDR3 is CASSILRGRTPEAFF. The CDR3 region has the DNA TGTGCCAGTAGTATCCTCAGAGGCCGAACGCCTGAAGCTTTCTTT.

The chain employs TRBV7-8 and TRBJ1-5, with D hard to call. Trimming took off 5 bases at V and 0 bases at J, with 23 bases between the two ends. The length of the CDR3 is 19 residues. The germline V gene has CDR1 SGHVS and CDR2 FQNEAQ. CDR3 nucleotide sequence: TGTGCCAGCAGCCCCCGGACCACTCCTAACCTCATTAGCAATCAGCCCCAGCATTTT. This encodes CASSPRTTPNLISNQPQHF.

The chain joins TRBV7-2 to TRBJ1-5, with 9 bases lining up with TRBD1. Germline CDR1 and CDR2: SGHTA and FQGNSA. The CDR3 length is 14 residues. Losses at the gene ends were 0 bases for V and 16 bases for J; bases not matched to a gene: 10. This CDR3 is CASSLARGTGSYHF. The CDR3, as DNA: TGTGCCAGCAGCTTAGCAAGGGGGACAGGGTCGTATCATTTT.

V is TRBV7-3 and J is TRBJ2-5; 9 nucleotides line up with TRBD2. Germline V gene lookup returns CDR1 SGHTA and CDR2 FQGTGA. V dropped 4 bases and J dropped 5; count of bases not matched to a gene: 8. The CDR3 loop spans 15 amino acids. CDR3 nucleotide sequence: TGTGCCAGCAGCTCAAGAGCGGGGGGCAGGGAGACCCAGTACTTC. Residues: CASSSRAGGRETQYF.

The rearrangement links TRBV9 to TRBJ2-1; 8 positions match TRBD1. V dropped 3 bases and J dropped 0; count of bases not matched to a gene: 2. The CDR3 contains 15 residues. CDR1 and CDR2 (germline): SGDLS, YYNGEE. CDR3 loop: CASSETGVSYNEQFF. CDR3 bases: TGTGCCAGCAGCGAGACAGGGGTCTCCTACAATGAGCAGTTCTTC.

Comments on this clone: Germline is not matched at one junction end, which may reflect a read error. This chain joins TRBV12-3 or TRBV12-4 and TRBJ1-1, with D unresolved. This CDR3 comprises 11 residues. The CDR3 DNA is TGTGCCAGCGTATATGGCACTAAAGCTTTCTTT. Translation gives CASVYGTKAFF.